A selection of T cell receptor beta chains follows, all from one sample in a study of shared clonotypes between healthy human individuals. Clones were sequenced by immunoSEQ multiplex PCR, and TCRdb holds only the in-frame ones, with some missing. Found here are around 1.9 million clones, 85% to 95% of them singletons; the top ten hold about 1.8%. The sequencing input was naive CD8+ T cells from PBMCs. The receptors here all came from a man between 18 and 29 years old in good health. Some clones in this sample may be carry-over from other donors' samples. Both conserved end residues are part of each CDR3. D genes are given only for firm matches. The size entry is marked missing in some rows and otherwise reads once, few, many or a size class.

d_call clone_size j_call v_call cdr3_nt cdr3_aa
- once TRBJ2-3 TRBV27 TGTGCCAGCAGTCCAGAGCACCCCATAAACACAGATACGCAGTATTTT CASSPEHPINTDTQYF
- - TRBJ2-3 TRBV28 TGTGCCAGCAGCCCCCGGGGGCGGACGAGCACAGATACGCAGTATTTT CASSPRGRTSTDTQYF
TRBD1 - TRBJ1-1 TRBV4-1 TGCGCCAGCAGCCCGGGGGGGACAGGGGGCCACTACTTGAACACTGAAGCTTTCTTT CASSPGGTGGHYLNTEAFF
TRBD1 - TRBJ2-5 TRBV4-2 TGTGCCAGCAGCCCCATCCGGGACAGGCGAGAGACCCAGTACTTC CASSPIRDRRETQYF
TRBD1 - TRBJ2-7 TRBV7-9 TGTGCCAGCAGCTCCCAAGGACAGGGCTACGAGCAGTACTTC CASSSQGQGYEQYF
- - TRBJ1-1 TRBV9 TGTGCCAGCAGAAGAACAGGTTCGAACACTGAAGCTTTCTTT CASRRTGSNTEAFF
TRBD1 - TRBJ2-7 TRBV7-9 TGTGCCAGCAGCTTACCCCGGGACAGATTCACCTACGAGCAGTACTTC CASSLPRDRFTYEQYF
- - TRBJ1-2 TRBV5-1 TGCGCCAGCAGCCCGTCATTTCTAACCCGGTTTCTTGAGTATGGCTACACCTTC CASSPSFLTRFLEYGYTF
- - TRBJ1-1 TRBV7-9 TGTGCCAGCAGCTTCTCGCAGGGAGTTGTTGAAGCTTTCTTT CASSFSQGVVEAFF
TRBD1 - TRBJ2-7 TRBV28 TGTGCCAGCAGTTCGGGACAGGGGGCGGGGGAGCAGTACTTC CASSSGQGAGEQYF
TRBD2 - TRBJ2-5 TRBV9 TGTGCCAGCAGCGCCCTTGGGAGGGACCAAGAGACCCAGTACTTC CASSALGRDQETQYF
- once TRBJ1-2 TRBV27 TGTGCCAGCAGTTTATCCCGAGCAGGGTGGCCCTATGGCTACACCTTC CASSLSRAGWPYGYTF
TRBD2 - TRBJ2-7 TRBV10-2 TGCGCCAGCAGTGTCGGACTAGCGGAACGCTACGAGCAGTACTTC CASSVGLAERYEQYF
- - TRBJ1-5 TRBV10-3 TGTGCCATCAGTGAAACCCGGCCCCCAAGCAATCAGCCCCAGCATTTT CAISETRPPSNQPQHF
TRBD1 - TRBJ1-5 TRBV30 TGTGCCTGGAGTGTATCCCGACAGGGGGTCTATAGCAATCAGCCCCAGCATTTT CAWSVSRQGVYSNQPQHF
TRBD1 - TRBJ2-7 TRBV4-2 TGTGCCAGCAGCCAAGGACACCGAGCCGGGACAGGGGAGAACTACGAGCAGTACTTC CASSQGHRAGTGENYEQYF
TRBD2 - TRBJ2-7 TRBV2 TGTGCCAGCAGTGAACTAGCGGGAGGAATCGGAGACTACGAGCAGTACTTC CASSELAGGIGDYEQYF
- - TRBJ2-2 TRBV27 TGTGCCAGCGGTCGCAACACCGGGGAGCTGTTTTTT CASGRNTGELFF
- - TRBJ2-7 TRBV14 TGTGCCAGCAGCCCAAAGGACGCCGGCGGGCCCTACGAGCAGTACTTC CASSPKDAGGPYEQYF
- - TRBJ2-7 TRBV27 TGTGCCAGCAGGGATGTTTGGGGGAAGGACGAGCAGTACTTC CASRDVWGKDEQYF
- - TRBJ2-2 TRBV7-9 TGTGCCAGCAGCGTAGACGCGGTTGGAGGGGGGAACACCGGGGAGCTGTTTTTT CASSVDAVGGGNTGELFF
TRBD1 once TRBJ2-1 TRBV11-2 TGTGCCAGCAGCTCCCAGGGACAGGGATTATCTGAGCAGTTCTTC CASSSQGQGLSEQFF
- - TRBJ2-3 TRBV5-4 TGTGCCAGCAGCTCCCTAGATATAGGCACAGATACGCAGTATTTT CASSSLDIGTDTQYF
TRBD2 - TRBJ2-3 TRBV10-3 TGTGCCATCAGTGAGTCGGTTAGCGGGAGTAGCACAGATACGCAGTATTTT CAISESVSGSSTDTQYF
TRBD2 - TRBJ2-1 TRBV2 TGTGCCAGCAGTGCGGGAGGGGCACGCAATGAGCAGTTCTTC CASSAGGARNEQFF
TRBD2 - TRBJ2-1 TRBV19 TGTGCCAGTAGTATATTCTGGGTCCTATTGACTAGCGCCGTTTCAAGCAATGAGCAGTTCTTC CASSIFWVLLTSAVSSNEQFF
TRBD1 - TRBJ1-1 TRBV5-8 TGTGCCAGCAGCTTGTCTGACAGGGGTTACACTGAAGCTTTCTTT CASSLSDRGYTEAFF